The source of this T cell receptor (beta chain) is a study of T cell responses to AZD1222 COVID-19 vaccine. CDR3 length equals 12 residues. In germline, CDR1 is MDHEN, CDR2 SYDVKM. V lost 10 bases, J lost 3 bases, and 13 bases lay in between. Profiling relied on immunoSEQ multiplex PCR, and the TCRdb table lists in-frame clones only, not all of them. The repertoire includes some 130,000 clones, around 93% of them detected once, and around 2.8% sits in the top ten. Study observations and caveats: No day 14 peak samples; only post-peak repertoires were characterized. CD4 TCRs associated with vaccination spanned spike, dominating at 160-218 and 743-854.

This clone was detected once. Its antigen remains unidentified. The rearrangement uses TRBV28 and TRBJ2-7, with D perhaps TRBD1 (6 bases). The origin of this receptor is an adult in good health. Sequenced here: peripheral blood, sampled on day 0 of AZD1222 vaccination. CDR3 coding DNA: TGTGCCATTCAGGACAGCTTCTACGAGCAGTACTTC. Its translation is CAIQDSFYEQYF.